These T cell receptor beta chains were read from a single sample in a study of T cells in localized non-small cell lung cancer. Generated by immunoSEQ multiplex PCR, the TCRdb table keeps only in-frame clones and is missing some. Of 25,000 to 35,000 clones listed, approximately 88% are singletons. Material: peripheral blood mononuclear cells, obtained before any cancer treatment. The receptor set was obtained from a woman aged 35 to 69 with stage III lung adenocarcinoma. The CDR3 runs from the conserved cysteine through the conserved F or W. A D gene is named only where the DNA matches it firmly.

V gene	CDR3 length	J gene	D gene	CDR3 protein
TRBV5-1	17	TRBJ2-6	NA	CASSSRGPFSGANVLTF
TRBV29-1	13	TRBJ1-1	NA	CSVDTGENTEAFF
TRBV14	14	TRBJ2-1	NA	CASSRRGVYNEQFF
TRBV27	15	TRBJ2-7	TRBD1	CASSWAGGDPYEQYF
TRBV4-1	15	NA	NA	CASSQEIGAQYEQYF
TRBV7-2	15	TRBJ2-1	NA	CASSLAGINYNEQFF
TRBV29-1	17	TRBJ2-1	NA	CSVDPDFIDDRTNEQFF
TRBV5-1	16	TRBJ2-3	NA	CASSLSGRGSTDTQYF
TRBV5-1	13	TRBJ2-1	NA	CASSLDSYNEQFF
TRBV6-1	15	TRBJ1-1	TRBD1	CASSEALRDRGKTFF
TRBV27	16	TRBJ2-7	TRBD1	CASSPSTGVIIYEQYF
TRBV2	13	TRBJ1-5	NA	CASRGDGNQPQHF
TRBV6-4	15	TRBJ2-3	NA	CASSEGPGNTDTQYF
TRBV7-2	15	TRBJ1-1	TRBD1	CASSPWGQGETEAFF
TRBV21-1	22	TRBJ1-6	NA	CASSKDWGSPAPTASYNSPLHF
TRBV4-2	14	TRBJ1-5	NA	CASSQGTDNQPQHF
TRBV7-9	15	TRBJ1-1	NA	CASSLWNSGDTEAFF
TRBV2	12	TRBJ1-6	NA	CASSEWNSPLHF
TRBV5-1	13	TRBJ1-1	NA	CASSLGRDTEAFF
TRBV27	12	TRBJ1-1	NA	CASSSTRAEAFF
TRBV7-3	13	TRBJ2-1	TRBD2	CASGTSGIGEQFF
TRBV4-2	18	TRBJ1-4	NA	CASSQDGGALRSNEKLFF
TRBV19	13	TRBJ1-5	NA	CASSIERGQPQHF
TRBV5-1	12	TRBJ1-1	NA	CASSLSGDEAFF
TRBV29-1	14	TRBJ2-7	NA	CSVGTRLSPTEQYF
TRBV5-6	13	TRBJ2-7	NA	CASSLRGAYEQYF
TRBV19	21	TRBJ2-1	TRBD2	CASSILRLAGDRLSWYNEQFF
TRBV11-3	14	TRBJ1-1	NA	CASSSESGGTEAFF
TRBV30	14	TRBJ1-4	NA	CAWSVWQGNEKLFF
TRBV5-1	16	TRBJ2-3	NA	CASSLGVAMSTDTQYF
TRBV18	14	TRBJ1-5	NA	CASSLTDSNQPQHF
TRBV20-1	11	TRBJ2-5	NA	CSARLTETQYF
TRBV5-1	15	TRBJ2-1	TRBD2	CASGGEGFSYNEQFF
TRBV5-5	13	TRBJ2-7	NA	CASSLPGVYEQYF
TRBV6-5	13	TRBJ2-7	TRBD1	CASRPGQGNEQYF
TRBV9	12	TRBJ2-3	NA	CASSVGGDTQYF
TRBV6-4	14	TRBJ2-2	NA	CASTPAAENGELFF
TRBV5-6	16	TRBJ2-1	NA	CASSLAGDILQGEQFF
TRBV30	14	TRBJ1-1	NA	CAWSVRDWETEAFF
TRBV19	12	TRBJ2-3	NA	CASTQGTDTQYF
TRBV14	16	TRBJ2-1	TRBD2	CASSQDSGTTYNEQFF
TRBV19	12	TRBJ2-2	NA	CASSIASGELFF
TRBV6-4	14	TRBJ2-3	TRBD2	CASSELAGSDTQYF
TRBV9	14	TRBJ2-5	NA	CASSPQVGGETQYF
TRBV29-1	16	TRBJ1-1	TRBD1	CSVEDLRGTGNTEAFF
TRBV10-1	13	TRBJ1-5	NA	CASSPDHELPQHF
TRBV6-1	13	TRBJ1-2	NA	CASREAGHYGYTF
TRBV11-2	16	TRBJ2-3	NA	CASSLDRASHGDTQYF